One sample yielded the 18 T cell receptor beta chains listed below, sequenced in a study of blood T cell repertoires in COVID-19. Assay used: immunoSEQ multiplex PCR; TCRdb lists only in-frame clones, some missing. There are around 74,000 clones in the sample; roughly 90% occur only once, and around a sixth lies in the top ten. The sequencing input was peripheral blood. Receptors were obtained from a woman over 75 with active or convalescent COVID-19.

The V call is TRBV5-1, the J call TRBJ1-4; 9 bases line up with TRBD1. This CDR3 is built from 15 residues. The junction had 7 bases not matched to a gene; V was cut back by 3 bases and J by 7 bases. The germline gives CDR1 SGHRS, CDR2 YFSETQ. CDR3 DNA: TGCGCCAGCAGCTCGGGACAGGGTGGTTTTGAAAAACTGTTTTTT. Encoded protein: CASSSGQGGFEKLFF.

The chain couples TRBV14 to TRBJ1-1, with D tentatively TRBD1 (5 bases). Germline-derived CDR1 and CDR2 are SGHDN and FVKESK. The CDR3 consists of 13 residues. V lost 6 bases and J 0 bases, leaving 8 bases between the germline ends. The CDR3 DNA sequence: TGTGCCAGCAGTAAGGGGTTGAACACTGAAGCTTTCTTT. It specifies CASSKGLNTEAFF.

This clone was counted only a few times. The J gene is TRBJ1-6, the V gene TRBV7-9, with 9 nucleotides matching TRBD1. V lost 5 bases to trimming and J lost 9 bases; unmatched junction nucleotides: 8. The CDR3 sequence is 15 residues long. Germline values: CDR1 SEHNR, CDR2 FQNEAQ (reference sequence). DNA of the CDR3: TGTGCCAGCAGCCGGACAGGGGTGGTGGGTTCACCCCTCCACTTT. This codes for CASSRTGVVGSPLHF.

The chain joins TRBV27 to TRBJ1-1, with no clear D. V dropped 2 bases and J dropped 0 bases, with 7 bases sitting between them. This CDR3 has 14 amino acids. CDR1 and CDR2 from the germline V gene are MNHEY and SMNVEV (reference sequence). The CDR3 nucleotides are TGTGCCAGCAGTTTAGGACTCATGAACACTGAAGCTTTCTTT. Amino acid sequence: CASSLGLMNTEAFF.

The rearrangement uses TRBV2 and TRBJ1-2, with TRBD1 identical over 8 bases. V gave up 6 bases and J gave up 7 bases; unmatched junction bases: 10. In germline, CDR1 is SNHLY, CDR2 FYNNEI. CDR3 length: 14 amino acids. CDR3 nucleotide sequence: TGTGCCAGCAGGAAGGGGCAGGGGGCGCCTGGCTACACCTTC. It codes for CASRKGQGAPGYTF.

The J gene is TRBJ1-5, the V gene TRBV24-1; D ambiguous. There are 18 residues in the CDR3. V lost 11 bases and J lost 0, with 25 bases in between. CDR1 is KGHDR, CDR2 SFDVKD, per germline. CDR3 DNA sequence: TGTGCCATACCGAGGGCCTTTGCTCCATTTTATAGCAATCAGCCCCAGCATTTT. This encodes CAIPRAFAPFYSNQPQHF.

This chain joins TRBV7-9 and TRBJ1-2; 11 bases align to TRBD1. The CDR3 length is 17 residues. Germline V gene data show CDR1 as SEHNR and CDR2 as FQNEAQ (reference sequence). Trimming cost V 1 base and J 5 bases; bases outside gene matches: 9. CDR3 DNA: TGTGCCAGCAGCTTAGACTTGGACAGGGGGCAAAGGTATGGCTACACCTTC. Translation gives CASSLDLDRGQRYGYTF.

V and J are TRBV5-8 and TRBJ1-5; TRBD1 is a possible D gene (5 bases). The CDR3 is made up of 14 amino acids. V gave up 2 bases and J gave up 9 bases, with 15 bases separating them. Germline V gene data show CDR1 as SGHTS and CDR2 as YDEGEE. CDR3 sequence: CASSFYQGGAPQHF. Written as DNA, the CDR3 is TGTGCCAGCAGCTTCTATCAGGGTGGTGCGCCCCAGCATTTT.

This sequence joins TRBV18 and TRBJ1-2; the match to TRBD1 covers 8 bases. This CDR3 has 15 amino acids. Germline V CDR1 and CDR2: KGHSH, LQKENI. V shed 3 bases, J shed 7 bases, and the junction held 10 bases outside the gene matches. The CDR3: CASSPLDRVSGGYTF. CDR3 coding DNA: TGTGCCAGCTCACCCCTGGACAGGGTTTCGGGTGGCTACACCTTC.

This chain joins TRBV14 and TRBJ1-2; 7 bases match TRBD1. V lost 0 bases and J lost 5; bases outside the gene matches: 3. The CDR3 has 14 residues. CDR1 SGHDN and CDR2 FVKESK come from the germline V gene. As DNA, the CDR3 is TGTGCCAGCAGCCAAGACCAGGGGGAATATGGCTACACCTTC. Translating it yields CASSQDQGEYGYTF.

The chain carries TRBV4-3 and TRBJ1-2, with no clear D. The germline V gene encodes CDR1 LGHNA and CDR2 YSLEER. V dropped 1 base and J dropped 6 bases, with 12 bases sitting between them. The length of the CDR3 is 14 residues. The CDR3 loop reads CASSQGSRLHGYTF. The CDR3 DNA is TGCGCCAGCAGCCAAGGTTCGCGGTTGCATGGCTACACCTTC.

The chain is built from TRBV7-8 and TRBJ2-7, with TRBD1 as a possible D gene (7 bases). Germline CDR1 SGHVS, CDR2 FQNEAQ. V was cut by 1 base and J by 2 bases, with 15 bases left in between. CDR3 size: 16 residues. The CDR3 DNA reads as TGTGCCAGCAGCTTAGATCGGCAGGGGGGAGCCTACGAGCAGTACTTC. Amino acid sequence: CASSLDRQGGAYEQYF.

The J gene is TRBJ2-7, the V gene TRBV7-2; TRBD1 matches 8 bases. With V trimmed by 4 bases and J by 5 bases, 10 bases remained unmatched. Germline CDR1 and CDR2: SGHTA and FQGNSA. The CDR3 spans 15 residues. This CDR3 is CASSSGNRGKDEQYF. In nucleotides, the CDR3 is TGTGCCAGCAGCTCCGGGAACAGGGGGAAGGACGAGCAGTACTTC.

This chain links TRBV6-5 with TRBJ1-5; 8 bases agree with TRBD1. There are 15 residues in the CDR3. The ends lost 8 bases at V and 2 bases at J; junction bases unmatched: 8. Germline lookup yields CDR1 MNHEY and CDR2 SVGAGI. The CDR3 DNA reads as TGTGCCAGCGCTTATGACAGGGGAGGCAATCAGCCCCAGCATTTT. Translation: CASAYDRGGNQPQHF.

The chain uses TRBV5-5 and TRBJ1-1; 9 nucleotides agree with TRBD1. The V segment lost 0 bases and the J segment 1 base; nucleotides outside the gene matches: 4. This CDR3 region has 16 residues. Germline CDR1 is SGHKS and CDR2 is YYEKEE (reference sequence). The CDR3 is CASSLGPDRGNTEAFF. As DNA, the CDR3 is TGTGCCAGCAGCTTGGGACCGGACAGGGGGAACACTGAAGCTTTCTTT.

This sequence joins TRBV5-8 and TRBJ2-5, with 9 nucleotides matching TRBD1. The V gene's germline CDR1 is SGHTS and CDR2 YDEGEE. This CDR3 region has 14 residues. V trimming: 3 bases; J trimming: 9 bases; junction bases outside the gene matches: 9. CDR3 DNA: TGTGCCAGCAGCTACGGGACAGGGACGGGGGCCCAGTACTTC. It is translated as CASSYGTGTGAQYF.

The chain combines TRBV18 with TRBJ1-2; no clear D gene. V was shortened by 3 bases and J by 4 bases, with 12 bases between the two germline ends. The germline gives CDR1 KGHSH, CDR2 LQKENI. CDR3 length equals 14 residues. CDR3 sequence (DNA): TGTGCCAGCTCACCCGCGGGTAGGAGCTATGGCTACACCTTC. This encodes CASSPAGRSYGYTF.

This clone was detected once. The chain recombines TRBV19 with TRBJ2-1, with TRBD2 identical over 7 bases. The CDR3 loop spans 17 amino acids. V lost 3 bases to trimming and J lost 4 bases; unmatched junction nucleotides: 12. Germline lookup yields CDR1 LNHDA and CDR2 SQIVND (reference sequence). CDR3: CASSIGGSGRNYNEQFF. The CDR3 coding sequence is TGTGCCAGTAGTATCGGTGGTAGCGGGCGGAATTACAATGAGCAGTTCTTC.